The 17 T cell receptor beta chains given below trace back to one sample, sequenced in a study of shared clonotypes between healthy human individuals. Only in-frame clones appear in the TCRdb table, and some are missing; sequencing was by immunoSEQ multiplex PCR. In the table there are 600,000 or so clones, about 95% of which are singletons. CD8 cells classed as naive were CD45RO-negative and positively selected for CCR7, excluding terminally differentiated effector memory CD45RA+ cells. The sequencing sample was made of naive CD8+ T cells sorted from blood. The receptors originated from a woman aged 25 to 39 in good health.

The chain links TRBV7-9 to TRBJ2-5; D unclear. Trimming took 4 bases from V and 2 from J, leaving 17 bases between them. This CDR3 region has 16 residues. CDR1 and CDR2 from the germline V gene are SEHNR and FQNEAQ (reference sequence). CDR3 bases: TGTGCCAGCAGCTATAAGGAGAAGTCGGATCAAGAGACCCAGTACTTC. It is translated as CASSYKEKSDQETQYF.

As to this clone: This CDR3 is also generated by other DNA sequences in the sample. The CDR3 DNA follows: TGTGCCAGTAGTATAGGGGACAGCAATCAGCCCCAGCATTTT. It specifies CASSIGDSNQPQHF. The chain couples TRBV19 to TRBJ1-5; perhaps TRBD1 as D (5 bases). The CDR3 totals 14 residues. Germline loops: CDR1 LNHDA, CDR2 SQIVND (reference sequence). Trimming took off 1 base at V and 1 base at J, with 5 bases between the two ends. The full variable domain, completed using reference TRBV19 and TRBJ1-5, is DGGITQSPKYLFRKEGQNVTLSCEQNLNHDAMYWYRQDPGQGLRLIYYSQIVNDFQKGDIAEGYSVSREKKESFPLTVTSAQKNPTAFYLCASSIGDSNQPQHFGDGTRLSIL.

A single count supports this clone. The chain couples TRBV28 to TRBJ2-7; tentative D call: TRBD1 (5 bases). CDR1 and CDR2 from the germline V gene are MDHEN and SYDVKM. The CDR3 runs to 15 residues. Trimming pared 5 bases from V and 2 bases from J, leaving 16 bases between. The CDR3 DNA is TGTGCCAGCAGTCCGCCTCTGACAGTAGCCTACGAGCAGTACTTC. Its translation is CASSPPLTVAYEQYF.

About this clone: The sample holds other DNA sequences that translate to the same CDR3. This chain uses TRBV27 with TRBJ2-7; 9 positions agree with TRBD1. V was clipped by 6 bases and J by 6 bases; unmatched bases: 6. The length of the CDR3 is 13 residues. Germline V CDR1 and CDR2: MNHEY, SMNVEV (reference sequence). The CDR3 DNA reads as TGTGCCAGCAGCCCAGGGACAGGGTTCGAGCAGTACTTC. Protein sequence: CASSPGTGFEQYF.

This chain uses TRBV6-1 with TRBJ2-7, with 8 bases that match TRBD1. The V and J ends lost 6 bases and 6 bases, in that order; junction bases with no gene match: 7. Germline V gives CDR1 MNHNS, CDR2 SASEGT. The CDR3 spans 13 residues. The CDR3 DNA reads TGTGCCAGCAGAATACTGGACAGGGCCGAGCAGTACTTC. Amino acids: CASRILDRAEQYF.

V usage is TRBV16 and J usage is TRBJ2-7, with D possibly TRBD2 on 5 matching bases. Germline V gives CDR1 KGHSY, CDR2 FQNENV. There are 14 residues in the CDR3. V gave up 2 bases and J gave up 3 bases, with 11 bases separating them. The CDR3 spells CASSQGLAGYEQYF. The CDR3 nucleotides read TGTGCCAGCAGCCAAGGGCTAGCAGGCTACGAGCAGTACTTC.

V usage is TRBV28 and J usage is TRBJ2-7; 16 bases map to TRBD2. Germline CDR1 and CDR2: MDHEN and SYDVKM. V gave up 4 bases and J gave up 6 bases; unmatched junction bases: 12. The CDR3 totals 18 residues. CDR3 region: CASSYPSGTSGRAGEQYF. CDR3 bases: TGTGCCAGCAGTTACCCCTCCGGGACTAGCGGGAGGGCGGGCGAGCAGTACTTC.

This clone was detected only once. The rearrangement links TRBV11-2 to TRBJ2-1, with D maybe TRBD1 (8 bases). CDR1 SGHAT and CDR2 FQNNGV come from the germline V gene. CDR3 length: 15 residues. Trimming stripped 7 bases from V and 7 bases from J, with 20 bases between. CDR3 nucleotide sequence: TGTGCCAGCAACTTTCCAGGGGGCGGGAGTAATGAGCAGTTCTTC. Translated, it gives CASNFPGGGSNEQFF.

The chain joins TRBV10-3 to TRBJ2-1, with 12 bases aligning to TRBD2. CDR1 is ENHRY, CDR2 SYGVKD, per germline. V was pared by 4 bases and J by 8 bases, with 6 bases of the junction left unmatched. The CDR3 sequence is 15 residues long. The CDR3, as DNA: TGTGCCATCAGTGGTCTAGCGGGAGGGCCGGATGAGCAGTTCTTC. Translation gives CAISGLAGGPDEQFF.

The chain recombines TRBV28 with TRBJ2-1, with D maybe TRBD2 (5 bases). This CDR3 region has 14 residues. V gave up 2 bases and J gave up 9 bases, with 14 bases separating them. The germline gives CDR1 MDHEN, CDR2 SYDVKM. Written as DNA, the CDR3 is TGTGCCAGCAGTTTAGTGGGAGTGGGCGCTGAGCAGTTCTTC. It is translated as CASSLVGVGAEQFF.

The CDR3: CASGDRGFGNTIYF. The CDR3 DNA reads as TGTGCCAGCGGGGACAGGGGATTCGGAAACACCATATATTTT. J is TRBJ1-3 and V is TRBV27; TRBD1 matches 10 bases. The germline V gene encodes CDR1 MNHEY and CDR2 SMNVEV (reference sequence). V gave up 8 bases and J gave up 4 bases; unmatched junction bases: 5. The CDR3 is 14 residues long.

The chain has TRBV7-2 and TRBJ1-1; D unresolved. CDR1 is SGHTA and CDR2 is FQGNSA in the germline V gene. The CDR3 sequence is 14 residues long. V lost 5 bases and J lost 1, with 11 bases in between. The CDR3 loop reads CASSVGMANTEAFF. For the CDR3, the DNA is TGTGCCAGCAGCGTGGGTATGGCGAACACTGAAGCTTTCTTT.

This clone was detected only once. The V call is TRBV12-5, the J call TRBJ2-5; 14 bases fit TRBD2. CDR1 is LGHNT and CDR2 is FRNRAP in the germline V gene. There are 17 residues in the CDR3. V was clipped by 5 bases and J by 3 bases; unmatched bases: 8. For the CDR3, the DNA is TGTGCTAGTGGTCCGGGACTAGCGGGAGTGGGGGAAGAGACCCAGTACTTC. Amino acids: CASGPGLAGVGEETQYF.

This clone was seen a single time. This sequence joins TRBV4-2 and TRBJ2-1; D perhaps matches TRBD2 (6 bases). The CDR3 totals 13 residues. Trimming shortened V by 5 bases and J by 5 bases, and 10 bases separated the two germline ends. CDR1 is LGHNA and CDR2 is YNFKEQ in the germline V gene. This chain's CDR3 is CASSKGLDNEQFF. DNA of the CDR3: TGTGCCAGCAGCAAGGGACTTGACAATGAGCAGTTCTTC.

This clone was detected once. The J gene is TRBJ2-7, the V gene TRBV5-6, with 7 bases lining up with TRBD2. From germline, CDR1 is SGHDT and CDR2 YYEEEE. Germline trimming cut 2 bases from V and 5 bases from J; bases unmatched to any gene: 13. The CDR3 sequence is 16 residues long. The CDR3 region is CASSFLTGGSHNEQYF. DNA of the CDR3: TGTGCCAGCAGCTTCTTGACGGGGGGTTCCCACAACGAGCAGTACTTC.

CDR3 coding DNA: TGTGCCAGCAGCGCTGTCGGGGGGGTCGACATGAACACTGAAGCTTTCTTT. This encodes CASSAVGGVDMNTEAFF. The V gene is TRBV9, the J gene TRBJ1-1; possible D gene TRBD1, 5 bases. The ends were cut back, 3 bases at V and 0 bases at J, with 18 bases in the middle. CDR1 and CDR2 (germline): SGDLS, YYNGEE. The CDR3 contains 17 residues.

The chain's CDR3 is CASSQDWVVEGFTDTQYF. Here the CDR3 DNA reads TGTGCCAGCAGCCAAGATTGGGTAGTAGAGGGTTTCACAGATACGCAGTATTTT. The genes are TRBV14 and TRBJ2-3; possibly TRBD2 for D (5 bases). The V end was cut by 0 bases, the J end by 2 bases, with 18 bases between. The germline V gene has CDR1 SGHDN and CDR2 FVKESK. The CDR3 loop spans 18 amino acids.